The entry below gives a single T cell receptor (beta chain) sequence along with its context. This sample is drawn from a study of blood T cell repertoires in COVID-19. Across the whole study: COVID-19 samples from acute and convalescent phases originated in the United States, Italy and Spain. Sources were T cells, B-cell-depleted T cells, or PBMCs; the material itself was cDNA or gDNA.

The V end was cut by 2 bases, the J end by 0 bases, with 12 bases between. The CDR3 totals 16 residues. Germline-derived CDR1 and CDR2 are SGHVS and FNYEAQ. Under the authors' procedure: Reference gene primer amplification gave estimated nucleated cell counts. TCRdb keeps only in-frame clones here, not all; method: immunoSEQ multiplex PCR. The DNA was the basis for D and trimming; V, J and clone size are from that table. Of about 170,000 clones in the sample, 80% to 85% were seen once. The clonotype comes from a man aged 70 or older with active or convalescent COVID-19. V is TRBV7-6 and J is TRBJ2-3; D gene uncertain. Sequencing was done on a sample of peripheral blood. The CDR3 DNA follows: TGTGCCAGCAGCTTATTCGGCGGAACTAGCACAGATACGCAGTATTTT. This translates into CASSLFGGTSTDTQYF.